This T cell receptor beta chain was recovered during a study of OX40 agonist ivuxolimab in advanced cancers. The CDR3 is made up of 14 amino acids. Looked up from germline, CDR1 is GTSNPN and CDR2 is SVGIG (reference sequence). V lost 2 bases, J lost 5 bases, and 15 bases lay in between. Profiling relied on immunoSEQ multiplex PCR, and the TCRdb table lists in-frame clones only, not all of them. Of roughly 38,000 clones in the sample, roughly 90% were seen once. J is TRBJ2-5 and V is TRBV30, with D tentatively TRBD2 (7 bases). The sequence was obtained from an adult with an advanced solid tumor such as melanoma, head and neck, liver or kidney cancer. This material consisted of CD4+ or CD8+ T cells sorted from blood, taken in a trial of the OX40 agonist ivuxolimab. The DNA of the CDR3 is TGTGCCTGGAGTAGAGGGGGGGGCGGGGAGACCCAGTACTTC. Translated: CAWSRGGGGETQYF.